This paragraph covers one T cell receptor (beta chain) sequence. These data belong to a study of T-cell memory formation after mild COVID-19. One entry per CDR3 protein results from TCRdb running MiXCR on the 5' RACE reads. The repertoire consists of hundreds of thousands of distinct CDR3 sequences, with approximately 20% occurring once and the leading ten covering approximately 13%. V was shortened by 1 base and J by 4 bases, with 8 bases between the two germline ends. The germline V gene encodes CDR1 MGHRA and CDR2 YSYEKL. This CDR3 region has 13 residues. This rearrangement joins TRBV4-1 to TRBJ2-7; D remains ambiguous. The receptor's source is an adult woman who had mild COVID-19 (a few samples of this study predate the infection). Cell type and time point are not known. Sequenced sample: PBMCs or a T cell subset sorted from them (not recorded which). The CDR3 is CASSQGKGYEQYF. The CDR3 nucleotides are TGCGCCAGCAGCCAAGGCAAAGGGTACGAGCAGTACTTC.